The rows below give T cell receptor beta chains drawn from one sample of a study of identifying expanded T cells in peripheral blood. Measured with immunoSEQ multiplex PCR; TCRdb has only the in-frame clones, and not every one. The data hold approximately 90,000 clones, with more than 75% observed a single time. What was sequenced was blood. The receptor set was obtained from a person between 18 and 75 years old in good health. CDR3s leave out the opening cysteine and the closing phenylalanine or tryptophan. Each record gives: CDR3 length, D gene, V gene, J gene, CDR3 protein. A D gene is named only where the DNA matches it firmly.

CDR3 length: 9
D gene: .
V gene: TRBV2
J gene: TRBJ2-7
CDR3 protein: ASSQSDEQY

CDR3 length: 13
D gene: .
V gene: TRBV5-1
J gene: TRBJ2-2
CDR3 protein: ASSLGVANTGELF

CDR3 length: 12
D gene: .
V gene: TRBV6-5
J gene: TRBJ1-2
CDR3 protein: ASSYGGQNYGYT

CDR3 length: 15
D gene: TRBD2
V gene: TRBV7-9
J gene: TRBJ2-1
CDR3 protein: ASSFYGSAGGKGEQF

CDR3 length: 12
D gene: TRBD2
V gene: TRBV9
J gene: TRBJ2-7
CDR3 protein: ASSVAGTSLEQY

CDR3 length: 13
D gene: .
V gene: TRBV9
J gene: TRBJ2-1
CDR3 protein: ASSVSLEEYNEQF

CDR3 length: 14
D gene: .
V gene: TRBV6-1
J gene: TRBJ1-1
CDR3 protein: ASSEVTGGGSPEAF

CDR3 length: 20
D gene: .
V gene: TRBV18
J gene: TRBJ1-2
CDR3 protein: ASSPYLRLDSQSKETNYGYT

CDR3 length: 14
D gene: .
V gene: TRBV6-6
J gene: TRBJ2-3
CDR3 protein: ASSYEEGANSDTQY

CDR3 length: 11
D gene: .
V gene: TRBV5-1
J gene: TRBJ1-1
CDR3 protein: ASSSQGMTEAF

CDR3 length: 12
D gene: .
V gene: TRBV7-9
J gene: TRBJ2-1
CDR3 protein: ASSSINTGDEQF

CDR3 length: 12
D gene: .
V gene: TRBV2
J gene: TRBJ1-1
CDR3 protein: ASSEMDGYTEAF

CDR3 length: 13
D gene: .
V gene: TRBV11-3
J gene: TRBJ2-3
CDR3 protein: ASSLGDSGANTQY

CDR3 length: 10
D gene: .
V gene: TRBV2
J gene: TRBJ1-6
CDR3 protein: ASGYRSSPLH

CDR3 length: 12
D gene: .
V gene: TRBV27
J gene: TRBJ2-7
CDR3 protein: ASRPGLGAYEQY

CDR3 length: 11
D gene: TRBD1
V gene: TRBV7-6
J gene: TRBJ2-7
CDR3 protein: ASSVGQSYEQY

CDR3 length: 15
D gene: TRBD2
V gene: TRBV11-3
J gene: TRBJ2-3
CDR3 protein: ASSLDDWRGGTDTQY

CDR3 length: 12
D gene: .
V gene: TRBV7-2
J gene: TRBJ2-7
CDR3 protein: ASSPRVPSYEQY

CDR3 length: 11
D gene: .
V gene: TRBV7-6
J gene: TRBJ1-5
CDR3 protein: ASSLDQDQPQH

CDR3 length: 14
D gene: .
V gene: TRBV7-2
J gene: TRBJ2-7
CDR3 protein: ASSLFFRGLTYEQY

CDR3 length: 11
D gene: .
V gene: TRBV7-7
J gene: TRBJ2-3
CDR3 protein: ASSSEGGRPQY

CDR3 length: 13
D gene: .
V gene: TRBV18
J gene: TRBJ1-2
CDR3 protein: ASSPRRLHPGGYT

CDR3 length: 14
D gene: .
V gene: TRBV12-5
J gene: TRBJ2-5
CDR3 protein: ASGLFPSGYEETQY

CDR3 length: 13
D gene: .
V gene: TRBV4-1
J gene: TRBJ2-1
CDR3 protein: ASSQDPGHGNEQF

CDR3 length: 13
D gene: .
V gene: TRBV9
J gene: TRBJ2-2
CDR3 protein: ASSRGRANTGELF

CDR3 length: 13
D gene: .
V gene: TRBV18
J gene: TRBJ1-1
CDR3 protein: ASSPGGRSDTEAF

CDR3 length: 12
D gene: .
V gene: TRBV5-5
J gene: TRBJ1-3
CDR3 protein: ASSLELIGNTIY

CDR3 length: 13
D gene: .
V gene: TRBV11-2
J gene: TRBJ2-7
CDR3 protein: ASSPPAGFPYEQY

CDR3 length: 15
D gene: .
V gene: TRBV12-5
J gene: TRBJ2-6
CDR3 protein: ASGLAPRSSGANVLT

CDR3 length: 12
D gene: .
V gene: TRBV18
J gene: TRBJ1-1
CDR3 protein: ASSKRGTYTEAF

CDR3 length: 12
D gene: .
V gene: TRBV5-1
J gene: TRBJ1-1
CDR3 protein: ASSLGQVSSEAF

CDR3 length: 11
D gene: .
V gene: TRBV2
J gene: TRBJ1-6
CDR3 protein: ASTWGLGSPLH

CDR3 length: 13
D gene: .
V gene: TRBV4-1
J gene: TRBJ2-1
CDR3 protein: ASSQDGLLGNEQF

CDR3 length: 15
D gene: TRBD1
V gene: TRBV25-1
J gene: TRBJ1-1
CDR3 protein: ASSDLGRGQVNTEAF

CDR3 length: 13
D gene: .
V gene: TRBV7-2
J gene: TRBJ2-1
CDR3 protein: ASSPGHGFGNEQF

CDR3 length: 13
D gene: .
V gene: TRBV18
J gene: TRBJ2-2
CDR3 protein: ASSPLTRNTGELF

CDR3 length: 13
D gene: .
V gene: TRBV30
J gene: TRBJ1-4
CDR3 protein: AWSGMPGGNEKLF

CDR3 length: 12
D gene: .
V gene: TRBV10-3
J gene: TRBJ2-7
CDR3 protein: AISESESSYEQY

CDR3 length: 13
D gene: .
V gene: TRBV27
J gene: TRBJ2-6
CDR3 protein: ASSPGAAGANVLT

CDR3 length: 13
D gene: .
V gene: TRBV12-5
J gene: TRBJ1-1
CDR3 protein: ASGLSWQKNTEAF

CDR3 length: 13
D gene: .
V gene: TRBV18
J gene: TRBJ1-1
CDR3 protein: ASSPSAGKNTEAF

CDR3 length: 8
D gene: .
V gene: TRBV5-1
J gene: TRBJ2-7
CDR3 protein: ASSGNRVY

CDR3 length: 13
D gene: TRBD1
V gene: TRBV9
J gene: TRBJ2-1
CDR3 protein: ASSVPGTGSNEQF

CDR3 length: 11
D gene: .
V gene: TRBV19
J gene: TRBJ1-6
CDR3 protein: ATSIQENSPLH